These 13 T cell receptor beta chains share one sample of origin, sequenced in a study of blood T cell repertoires in COVID-19 (dated by TCRdb to the early 2020s). Library generation was performed with the immunoSEQ multiplex PCR assay. Not all clones reach the TCRdb copy of this immuneACCESS table, which keeps in-frame sequences only. Checked studies attribute under half of the gap to unresolved V genes and leave the rest unexplained. The sample table contains roughly 97,000 clones; only one count was recorded for 90% of them. 1.5% to 2% of the sample comes from the top ten. Material: peripheral blood. These receptor sequences come from a man between 60 and 70 years old with acute or convalescent COVID-19.

The genes are TRBV27 and TRBJ1-6; no clear D gene. This CDR3 has 15 amino acids. CDR1 and CDR2 (germline): MNHEY, SMNVEV (reference sequence). Trimming cost V 6 bases and J 4 bases, with 13 bases left between them. CDR3 DNA sequence: TGTGCCAGCAGCCGGATAGAGGATTATAATTCACCCCTCCACTTT. It is translated as CASSRIEDYNSPLHF.

The CDR3 DNA follows: TGTGCCAGTAGTATAGATCAGGGTAGGACTGAAGCTTTCTTT. Encoded protein: CASSIDQGRTEAFF. The V gene is TRBV19, the J gene TRBJ1-1; TRBD1 is a possible D gene (5 bases). Germline V lookup: CDR1 LNHDA, CDR2 SQIVND (reference sequence). There are 14 residues in the CDR3. V lost 0 bases and J 5 bases, leaving 10 bases between the germline ends.

The rearrangement joins TRBV19 to TRBJ1-3; D remains ambiguous. Trimming cost V 3 bases and J 2 bases, with 8 bases left between them. The CDR3 has 14 residues. The germline gives CDR1 LNHDA, CDR2 SQIVND (reference sequence). CDR3 bases: TGTGCCAGTAGTATCAGCACAGCTGGAAACACCATATATTTT. Encoded protein: CASSISTAGNTIYF. The variable domain in full, completed from reference TRBV19 and TRBJ1-3, reads DGGITQSPKYLFRKEGQNVTLSCEQNLNHDAMYWYRQDPGQGLRLIYYSQIVNDFQKGDIAEGYSVSREKKESFPLTVTSAQKNPTAFYLCASSISTAGNTIYFGEGSWLTVV.

J is TRBJ1-1 and V is TRBV19, with D perhaps matching TRBD1 (6 bases). V was cut by 0 bases and J by 1 base, with 15 bases left in between. Germline V CDR1 and CDR2: LNHDA, SQIVND (reference sequence). The CDR3 length is 17 residues. CDR3 protein: CASSIDGGRGTNTEAFF. The CDR3, as DNA: TGTGCCAGTAGTATAGATGGTGGCAGGGGTACGAACACTGAAGCTTTCTTT.

The genes are TRBV5-4 and TRBJ1-3; possibly TRBD1 for D (6 bases). CDR1 is SGHNT and CDR2 is YYREEE in the germline V gene (reference sequence). CDR3 length equals 16 residues. Trimming took 4 bases from V and 2 from J, leaving 16 bases between them. The CDR3 region is CASSQGMEVTGNTIYF. CDR3 bases: TGTGCCAGCAGCCAGGGGATGGAGGTCACTGGAAACACCATATATTTT.

This clone was recorded once. The chain employs TRBV7-9 and TRBJ1-1; D remains ambiguous. The length of the CDR3 is 16 residues. V lost 0 bases, J lost 3 bases, and 14 bases lay in between. The V gene's germline CDR1 is SEHNR and CDR2 FQNEAQ (reference sequence). This CDR3 is CASSLATGGGDTEAFF. In DNA, the CDR3 is TGTGCCAGCAGCTTAGCGACGGGCGGCGGGGACACTGAAGCTTTCTTT.

This rearrangement joins TRBV6-5 to TRBJ2-1, with D possibly being TRBD1 (6 bases). CDR1 is MNHEY and CDR2 is SVGAGI in the germline V gene. This CDR3 contains 15 residues. Trimming removed 4 bases from V and 0 bases from J, with 10 bases in between. Here the CDR3 DNA reads TGTGCCAGCAGTTCAGGGGTTAGCTCCTACAATGAGCAGTTCTTC. Residues: CASSSGVSSYNEQFF.

The chain employs TRBV5-1 and TRBJ2-5; D is possibly TRBD1 (6 bases). The CDR3 totals 14 residues. V lost 3 bases to trimming and J lost 1 base, with 10 bases between them. CDR1 is SGHRS and CDR2 is YFSETQ in the germline V gene. The CDR3 protein is CASSSLTGQETQYF. The DNA of the CDR3 is TGCGCCAGCAGCTCCCTGACAGGCCAAGAGACCCAGTACTTC.

V is TRBV25-1 and J is TRBJ1-5; TRBD1 might be the D (6 bases). Per germline, CDR1 MGHDK and CDR2 SYGVNS. The CDR3 spans 15 residues. V lost 2 bases, J lost 3 bases, and 11 bases lay in between. CDR3 in DNA: TGTGCCAGCAGTGAAGCGGCAGGGGACAATCAGCCCCAGCATTTT. Encoded protein: CASSEAAGDNQPQHF. Full variable domain (remainder filled in from reference TRBV25-1 and TRBJ1-5): EADIYQTPRYLVIGTGKKITLECSQTMGHDKMYWYQQDPGMELHLIHYSYGVNSTEKGDLSSESTVSRIRTEHFPLTLESARPSHTSQYLCASSEAAGDNQPQHFGDGTRLSIL.

This clone was detected only once. This rearrangement joins TRBV19 to TRBJ1-5; 7 nucleotides agree with TRBD1. The ends lost 5 bases at V and 3 bases at J; junction bases unmatched: 4. CDR1 is LNHDA, CDR2 SQIVND, per germline (reference sequence). CDR3 length: 14 residues. Here the CDR3 reads CASSLGQLNQPQHF. DNA for the CDR3: TGTGCCAGTAGTTTGGGACAGCTCAATCAGCCCCAGCATTTT.

This chain links TRBV6-5 with TRBJ1-3, with D perhaps TRBD1 (5 bases). CDR1 and CDR2 from the germline V gene are MNHEY and SVGAGI. The CDR3 sequence is 14 residues long. V lost 2 bases and J lost 11, with 16 bases in between. The CDR3 region has the DNA TGTGCCAGCAGTTACAGGCCCCAAGGAGGGGCCATATATTTT. Residues: CASSYRPQGGAIYF.

The chain links TRBV23-1 to TRBJ2-2; 7 nucleotides match TRBD1. TRBV23-1 is an ORF; its function is uncertain. The CDR3 loop spans 17 amino acids. J was trimmed by 1 base and V by 2 bases; bases with no gene match: 7. For the CDR3, the DNA is TGCGCCAGCAGTCAACCTCACAGGGGCCAGAACACCGGGGAGCTGTTTTTT. This codes for CASSQPHRGQNTGELFF.

This clone was counted between two and nine times. The chain joins TRBV11-2 to TRBJ2-1, with 11 bases that match TRBD1. With V trimmed by 7 bases and J by 7 bases, 18 bases remained unmatched. The CDR3 is 18 residues long. CDR1 is SGHAT, CDR2 FQNNGV, per germline. In nucleotides, the CDR3 is TGTGCCAGCATCTTGAGCCCCCGGGACAGGGGGACTCGAAATGAGCAGTTCTTC. This encodes CASILSPRDRGTRNEQFF. Together with reference TRBV11-2 and TRBJ2-1, the CDR3 gives the full variable domain: EAGVAQSPRYKIIEKRQSVAFWCNPISGHATLYWYQQILGQGPKLLIQFQNNGVVDDSQLPKDRFSAERLKGVDSTLKIQPAKLEDSAVYLCASILSPRDRGTRNEQFFGPGTRLTVL.